Following are 10 T cell receptor beta chains from one sample sequenced in a study of a mutant IDH1 vaccine in newly diagnosed glioma. The repertoire was sequenced with immunoSEQ multiplex PCR; TCRdb's copy has only in-frame clones and lacks some. This sample yields about 46,000 clones, of which over 80% are seen a single time; about 2.3% belongs to the top ten. Their specific antigens are unknown. The time point denotes: week 35, safety follow-up. One vaccine dose held 300 ug of mutant IDH1 20-mer peptide and came with topical imiquimod. The sample in question was PBMCs, obtained from a glioma patient whose treatment included an IDH1 peptide vaccine. The receptor source for this set is a man aged 45 to 65 with glioma.

The chain recombines TRBV7-8 with TRBJ1-2, with 10 bases lining up with TRBD1. J lost 5 bases, V lost 1 base, and 1 base had no gene match. The CDR3 is made up of 14 amino acids. CDR1 is SGHVS, CDR2 FQNEAQ, per germline. CDR3 sequence reads: CASSLGQGAYGYTF. The DNA of the CDR3 is TGTGCCAGCAGCTTAGGACAGGGGGCTTATGGCTACACCTTC.

This clone showed up just once. The chain couples TRBV7-8 to TRBJ1-2, with no clear D. CDR3 length: 13 residues. V was cut by 5 bases and J by 8 bases, with 15 bases left in between. Germline V gives CDR1 SGHVS, CDR2 FQNEAQ. The DNA of the CDR3 is TGTGCCAGCAGCCCCCCGGGAGAGCGAGGCTACACCTTC. Protein: CASSPPGERGYTF. Supplemented by reference TRBV7-8 and TRBJ1-2, the full variable domain reads GAGVSQSPRYKVAKRGQDVALRCDPISGHVSLFWYQQALGQGPEFLTYFQNEAQLDKSGLPSDRFFAERPEGSVSTLKIQRTQQEDSAVYLCASSPPGERGYTFGSGTRLTVV.

The chain carries TRBV28 and TRBJ1-1; D gene ambiguous. V gave up 5 bases and J gave up 0 bases, with 10 bases separating them. CDR1 MDHEN and CDR2 SYDVKM come from the germline V gene. This CDR3 has 14 amino acids. DNA of the CDR3: TGTGCCAGCAGTCCCCTCGGTCTGAACACTGAAGCTTTCTTT. Protein: CASSPLGLNTEAFF. Full variable domain (outside the CDR3, taken from reference TRBV28 and TRBJ1-1): DVKVTQSSRYLVKRTGEKVFLECVQDMDHENMFWYRQDPGLGLRLIYFSYDVKMKEKGDIPEGYSVSREKKERFSLILESASTNQTSMYLCASSPLGLNTEAFFGQGTRLTVV.

The chain is built from TRBV18 and TRBJ2-7, with TRBD1 matching 8 bases. The CDR3 is made up of 17 amino acids. Germline-derived CDR1 and CDR2 are KGHSH and LQKENI. The V and J ends lost 0 bases and 1 base, in that order; junction bases with no gene match: 8. The CDR3 sequence is CASSPPAGQGGSYEQYF. The CDR3 region has the DNA TGTGCCAGCTCACCACCGGCAGGACAGGGTGGGTCCTACGAGCAGTACTTC.

The J gene is TRBJ2-7, the V gene TRBV9; possible D gene TRBD2, 5 bases. Trimming shortened V by 4 bases and J by 2 bases, and 13 bases separated the two germline ends. The CDR3 has 14 residues. Germline CDR1 and CDR2: SGDLS and YYNGEE. This CDR3 reads CASSPSRGAYEQYF. The CDR3 DNA sequence: TGTGCCAGCAGCCCCTCCCGGGGAGCCTACGAGCAGTACTTC.

This CDR3 is CASSTEIGTRLYEQYF. The CDR3 DNA sequence: TGTGCCAGCAGTACCGAGATAGGGACACGGCTTTACGAGCAGTACTTC. V gene TRBV5-6 combines with J gene TRBJ2-7; the D gene is possibly TRBD1 (6 bases). CDR3 length: 16 amino acids. V lost 5 bases and J 4 bases, leaving 22 bases between the germline ends. Germline V lookup: CDR1 SGHDT, CDR2 YYEEEE.

V is TRBV2 and J is TRBJ2-7; 7 bases line up with TRBD2. Germline V CDR1 and CDR2: SNHLY, FYNNEI. Germline trimming cut 7 bases from V and 3 bases from J; bases unmatched to any gene: 3. This CDR3 has 12 residues. CDR3 sequence: CASTGGIYEQYF. CDR3 DNA sequence: TGTGCCAGCACGGGAGGAATCTACGAGCAGTACTTC.

The V and J genes are TRBV7-3 and TRBJ2-1; 7 nucleotides match TRBD1. Trimming at V came to 5 bases and at J to 3 bases, leaving 4 bases not matched to a gene. CDR1 and CDR2 from the germline V gene are SGHTA and FQGTGA. The CDR3 consists of 14 residues. The CDR3 sequence is CASSPTGDYNEQFF. CDR3 DNA sequence: TGTGCCAGCAGCCCCACAGGGGACTACAATGAGCAGTTCTTC. Combining the CDR3 with reference TRBV7-3 and TRBJ2-1 gives the whole variable domain GAGVSQTPSNKVTEKGKYVELRCDPISGHTALYWYRQSLGQGPEFLIYFQGTGAADDSGLPNDRFFAVRPEGSVSTLKIQRTERGDSAVYLCASSPTGDYNEQFFGPGTRLTVL.

This sequence joins TRBV7-6 and TRBJ2-7; D is perhaps TRBD2 (6 bases). Trimming removed 5 bases from V and 2 bases from J, with 16 bases in between. CDR1 is SGHVS, CDR2 FNYEAQ, per germline. CDR3 length: 15 residues. CDR3 nucleotide sequence: TGTGCCAGCAGCACCGCGACCGGGAGCACCTACGAGCAGTACTTC. Translated: CASSTATGSTYEQYF.

The V call is TRBV9, the J call TRBJ2-7; 7 positions match TRBD2. Trimming removed 0 bases from V and 2 bases from J; junction bases left unmatched: 11. CDR3 length equals 17 residues. Per the germline V gene, CDR1 is SGDLS and CDR2 is YYNGEE. The DNA for the CDR3 is TGTGCCAGCAGCGTAGGGTTGCAGGGAGGGGCTCCCTACGAGCAGTACTTC. Protein sequence: CASSVGLQGGAPYEQYF. The complete variable domain, with remaining parts taken from reference TRBV9 and TRBJ2-7, reads DSGVTQTPKHLITATGQRVTLRCSPRSGDLSVYWYQQSLDQGLQFLIQYYNGEERAKGNILERFSAQQFPDLHSELNLSSLELGDSALYFCASSVGLQGGAPYEQYFGPGTRLTVT.